These 30 T cell receptor beta chains originate from one sample sequenced in a study of blood T cell repertoires in COVID-19. Produced via immunoSEQ multiplex PCR; TCRdb's table is partial and in-frame only. The sample has around 20,000 clones, roughly 88% seen once; the top ten hold around 11%. Sequencing was performed on peripheral blood. The source is a human donor in a cohort sampled during active COVID-19. The donor label of this sample is uncertain.

The chain is built from TRBV19 and TRBJ2-1, with a tentative D call TRBD1 (6 bases). V lost 6 bases, J lost 4 bases, and 13 bases lay in between. Germline V CDR1 and CDR2: LNHDA, SQIVND (reference sequence). This CDR3 region has 14 residues. CDR3 region: CASSKATGYNEQFF. CDR3 DNA sequence: TGTGCCAGTAGCAAGGCCACAGGGTACAATGAGCAGTTCTTC.

The chain couples TRBV19 to TRBJ2-1; weak D call: TRBD2 (7 bases). This CDR3 has 14 residues. Germline V gives CDR1 LNHDA, CDR2 SQIVND (reference sequence). The V gene lost 2 bases and the J gene lost 6 bases, with 11 bases spanning the gap. The CDR3 region is CASSIKAGANEQFF. CDR3 nucleotides: TGTGCCAGTAGTATAAAGGCGGGGGCCAATGAGCAGTTCTTC.

The J gene is TRBJ1-2, the V gene TRBV18; no definite D call. Germline assignment: CDR1 KGHSH and CDR2 LQKENI. This CDR3 is built from 14 residues. Trimming removed 3 bases from V and 6 bases from J, with 14 bases in between. The chain's CDR3 is CASSPQQSYHGYTF. The CDR3 nucleotides read TGTGCCAGCTCACCGCAACAGTCGTACCATGGCTACACCTTC.

The chain carries TRBV5-4 and TRBJ2-7; D remains unclear. The CDR3 extends over 14 amino acids. V was clipped by 3 bases and J by 2 bases, with 12 bases between them. Germline V lookup: CDR1 SGHNT, CDR2 YYREEE (reference sequence). CDR3 sequence: CASSSELMAYEQYF. The CDR3 DNA reads TGTGCCAGCAGCTCCGAGCTTATGGCCTACGAGCAGTACTTC.

The chain recombines TRBV4-1 with TRBJ2-2; tentative D call: TRBD1 (5 bases). Germline CDR1 reads MGHRA; CDR2 reads YSYEKL. Trimming removed 0 bases at V and 5 bases at J, with 13 bases between. The CDR3 length is 16 residues. CDR3 in amino acids: CASSQDDRPETGELFF. In nucleotides, the CDR3 is TGCGCCAGCAGCCAAGACGACAGACCGGAGACCGGGGAGCTGTTTTTT.

In this sample, this clone turned up a few times. The genes are TRBV19 and TRBJ2-7, with 13 bases lining up with TRBD2. Germline assignment: CDR1 LNHDA and CDR2 SQIVND (reference sequence). The CDR3 loop spans 17 amino acids. V lost 9 bases to trimming and J lost 1 base; unmatched junction nucleotides: 12. Written as DNA, the CDR3 is TGTGCCAGCCTGGGTACTAGCGGGAGGGCCGGGTCCTACGAGCAGTACTTC. As protein: CASLGTSGRAGSYEQYF.

V and J are TRBV6-2 or TRBV6-3 and TRBJ1-2; the D is unclear. The germline V gene encodes CDR1 MNHEY and CDR2 SVGEGT. V gave up 4 bases and J gave up 0 bases, with 12 bases separating them. The CDR3 is 15 residues long. The chain's CDR3 is CASSSAGSANYGYTF. The CDR3 DNA reads TGTGCCAGCAGTTCGGCAGGATCGGCTAACTATGGCTACACCTTC.

CDR3 region: CASSVAGRAPLGEQYF. The CDR3 nucleotides read TGTGCCAGCAGCGTAGCCGGGAGGGCCCCCTTAGGCGAGCAGTACTTC. The V and J genes are TRBV9 and TRBJ2-7, with 8 bases identical to TRBD2. The CDR3 has 16 amino acids. Unmatched junction bases numbered 11, after V lost 0 bases and J lost 6 bases. The germline V gene has CDR1 SGDLS and CDR2 YYNGEE.

V and J are TRBV2 and TRBJ2-5; 7 positions agree with TRBD2. Germline CDR1 SNHLY, CDR2 FYNNEI. V shed 2 bases and J 5 bases; nucleotides not matched to a gene: 5. CDR3 length: 14 amino acids. CDR3 DNA: TGTGCCAGCAGTGAACTAGCGGAGGGCGAGACCCAGTACTTC. Its translation is CASSELAEGETQYF.

This chain uses TRBV4-2 with TRBJ2-1, with 10 nucleotides matching TRBD2. CDR3 length: 15 residues. Per germline, CDR1 LGHNA and CDR2 YNFKEQ. J was trimmed by 7 bases and V by 3 bases; bases with no gene match: 6. The CDR3 nucleotides read TGTGCCAGCAGCCATCTAGCGGGAGAACCAAATGAGCAGTTCTTC. This codes for CASSHLAGEPNEQFF.

The V gene is TRBV5-5, the J gene TRBJ1-2; D is unresolved. The CDR3 is made up of 15 amino acids. Per germline, CDR1 SGHKS and CDR2 YYEKEE (reference sequence). The V end lost 2 bases, the J end lost 0 bases, and 11 bases lay between the germline ends. CDR3 DNA sequence: TGTGCCAGCAGCTTCGACTGGAGTCCTAACTATGGCTACACCTTC. Translation gives CASSFDWSPNYGYTF.

The chain is built from TRBV18 and TRBJ1-2, with 11 bases aligning to TRBD1. Germline V gene sequence: CDR1 KGHSH, CDR2 LQKENI. Losses at the gene ends were 3 bases for V and 0 bases for J; bases not matched to a gene: 12. The CDR3 is made up of 19 amino acids. CDR3 in DNA: TGTGCCAGCTCACCCCCAGCTGGGACAGGGGGAATATCTAACTATGGCTACACCTTC. It specifies CASSPPAGTGGISNYGYTF.

This clone was detected only once. The chain links TRBV3-1 (or the pseudogene TRBV3-2) to TRBJ2-1; D not resolved. The germline gives CDR1 LGHDT, CDR2 YNNKEL (reference sequence). CDR3 size: 14 residues. The V gene lost 1 base and the J gene lost 10 bases, with 14 bases spanning the gap. CDR3 loop: CASSQAGWAHEQFF. In DNA form, the CDR3 reads TGTGCCAGCAGCCAAGCTGGGTGGGCCCACGAGCAGTTCTTC.

The V gene is TRBV30, the J gene TRBJ1-2; the D is unclear. The CDR3 runs to 12 residues. Deletions cut 4 bases from V and 7 bases from J, with 13 bases between. Germline assignment: CDR1 GTSNPN and CDR2 SVGIG (reference sequence). The CDR3 DNA follows: TGTGCCTGGACCCTTAGAGGGTTTGGCTACACCTTC. Its protein is CAWTLRGFGYTF. Full variable domain (outside the CDR3, taken from reference TRBV30 and TRBJ1-2): SQTIHQWPATLVQPVGSPLSLECTVEGTSNPNLYWYRQAAGRGLQLLFYSVGIGQISSEVPQNLSASRPQDRQFILSSKKLLLSDSGFYLCAWTLRGFGYTFGSGTRLTVV.

The J gene is TRBJ2-7, the V gene TRBV30; 11 bases are shared with TRBD2. The CDR3 length is 15 residues. The V segment lost 3 bases and the J segment 7 bases; nucleotides outside the gene matches: 11. The germline gives CDR1 GTSNPN, CDR2 SVGIG (reference sequence). CDR3 nucleotides: TGTGCCTGGAGCACTCACGGGGCTAGCGGGAGGGAGCAGTACTTC. As protein: CAWSTHGASGREQYF.

V gene TRBV5-1 combines with J gene TRBJ2-5, with 12 bases aligning to TRBD2. CDR3 size: 16 residues. Germline lookup yields CDR1 SGHRS and CDR2 YFSETQ. V shed 3 bases and J 3 bases; nucleotides not matched to a gene: 6. The CDR3 region has the DNA TGCGCCAGCAGCTCTGGGACTAGCGGGCCAAAAGAGACCCAGTACTTC. Translated: CASSSGTSGPKETQYF.

The chain combines TRBV28 with TRBJ2-1; 9 bases line up with TRBD1. The CDR3 spans 15 residues. Trimming cost V 2 bases and J 7 bases; bases outside gene matches: 6. The germline V gene encodes CDR1 MDHEN and CDR2 SYDVKM. The CDR3 loop is CASSLPGQGWNEQFF. CDR3 nucleotides: TGTGCCAGCAGTTTACCTGGACAGGGGTGGAATGAGCAGTTCTTC.

This chain links TRBV11-2 with TRBJ2-2, with D perhaps TRBD1 (6 bases). Trimming shortened V by 1 base and J by 0 bases, and 9 bases separated the two germline ends. The CDR3 spans 16 residues. The germline CDR1 and CDR2 sequences are SGHAT and FQNNGV. DNA of the CDR3: TGTGCCAGCAGCTTAGGGCGGACAGCGAACACCGGGGAGCTGTTTTTT. It is translated as CASSLGRTANTGELFF.

The V gene is TRBV19, the J gene TRBJ2-1, with 10 bases fitting TRBD2. The germline V gene has CDR1 LNHDA and CDR2 SQIVND (reference sequence). J gave up 6 bases and V 6 bases, and 8 bases lay outside the gene matches. The CDR3 has 15 residues. This chain's CDR3 is CASSVGLAGVNEQFF. DNA of the CDR3: TGTGCCAGTAGCGTTGGGCTAGCGGGAGTCAATGAGCAGTTCTTC.

The rearrangement uses TRBV6-2 or TRBV6-3 and TRBJ2-5, with 7 bases identical to TRBD1. The CDR3 covers 16 residues. Looked up from germline, CDR1 is MNHEY and CDR2 is SVGEGT. V shed 5 bases, J shed 1 base, and the junction held 10 bases outside the gene matches. CDR3: CASSPLTGEFQETQYF. CDR3 in DNA: TGTGCCAGCAGTCCCCTCACAGGGGAGTTCCAAGAGACCCAGTACTTC.

This chain links TRBV7-9 with TRBJ1-2, with D unclear. Germline assignment: CDR1 SEHNR and CDR2 FQNEAQ (reference sequence). V lost 3 bases and J 4 bases, leaving 6 bases between the germline ends. CDR3 size: 12 residues. The CDR3 coding sequence is TGTGCCAGCAGCTTTTCCTCCTATGGCTACACCTTC. Its protein is CASSFSSYGYTF. The variable domain in full, completed from reference TRBV7-9 and TRBJ1-2, reads DTGVSQNPRHKITKRGQNVTFRCDPISEHNRLYWYRQTLGQGPEFLTYFQNEAQLEKSRLLSDRFSAERPKGSFSTLEIQRTEQGDSAMYLCASSFSSYGYTFGSGTRLTVV.

This chain joins TRBV19 and TRBJ2-2; 9 bases line up with TRBD2. Germline V gene sequence: CDR1 LNHDA, CDR2 SQIVND (reference sequence). The ends lost 10 bases at V and 6 bases at J; junction bases unmatched: 12. The CDR3 covers 15 residues. The CDR3 protein is CATREVAGGPGELFF. In DNA, the CDR3 is TGTGCCACCAGGGAGGTGGCGGGAGGGCCCGGGGAGCTGTTTTTT.

Worth noting for this clone: Mismatch with germline at one junction end may stem from a read error. This chain joins TRBV6-1 and TRBJ2-6; the match to TRBD2 covers 13 bases. The germline V gene has CDR1 MNHNS and CDR2 SASEGT. This CDR3 has 19 amino acids. For the CDR3, the DNA is TGTGCCAGCAGCGAAGGACTAGCGGGAGAAATAGCTGGGGCCAACGTCCTGACTTTC. Translating it yields CASSEGLAGEIAGANVLTF.

The chain is built from TRBV7-9 and TRBJ1-2; D may be TRBD1 (6 bases). V was cut by 4 bases and J by 10 bases, with 13 bases left in between. Germline-derived CDR1 and CDR2 are SEHNR and FQNEAQ (reference sequence). The CDR3 is 12 residues long. The CDR3 loop is CASSSDSVDYTF. The CDR3 DNA reads TGTGCCAGCAGCTCGGACAGTGTGGACTACACCTTC.

The chain joins TRBV7-9 to TRBJ2-2; 8 bases match TRBD1. Trimming cost V 5 bases and J 2 bases; bases outside gene matches: 4. Germline loops: CDR1 SEHNR, CDR2 FQNEAQ (reference sequence). The CDR3 sequence is 15 residues long. DNA of the CDR3: TGTGCCAGCAGCCCAGGGGGCTTAAACACCGGGGAGCTGTTTTTT. Translated, it gives CASSPGGLNTGELFF. Variable domain in full (rest from reference TRBV7-9 and TRBJ2-2): DTGVSQNPRHKITKRGQNVTFRCDPISEHNRLYWYRQTLGQGPEFLTYFQNEAQLEKSRLLSDRFSAERPKGSFSTLEIQRTEQGDSAMYLCASSPGGLNTGELFFGEGSRLTVL.

This chain connects TRBV5-1 to TRBJ1-2, with 12 bases aligning to TRBD1. This CDR3 is built from 17 residues. The germline V gene has CDR1 SGHRS and CDR2 YFSETQ. The ends lost 0 bases at V and 5 bases at J; junction bases unmatched: 8. The CDR3 spells CASSLALGTGGVYGYTF. CDR3 coding DNA: TGCGCCAGCAGCTTGGCCTTAGGGACAGGGGGCGTTTATGGCTACACCTTC.

The chain has TRBV18 and TRBJ2-1; the D gene is possibly TRBD2 (6 bases). This CDR3 contains 14 residues. The V gene lost 6 bases and the J gene lost 5 bases, with 14 bases spanning the gap. Per germline, CDR1 KGHSH and CDR2 LQKENI. The chain's CDR3 is CASSPASANNEQFF. CDR3 nucleotides: TGTGCCAGCTCCCCGGCTAGCGCTAACAATGAGCAGTTCTTC.

This clone came up once. The J gene is TRBJ2-1, the V gene TRBV25-1; 8 bases agree with TRBD2. The J segment lost 6 bases and the V segment lost 5 bases, leaving 9 bases of the junction unmatched. The CDR3 is 15 residues long. Germline V gene sequence: CDR1 MGHDK, CDR2 SYGVNS. CDR3 region: CASSISGRERNEQFF. The CDR3 nucleotides are TGTGCCAGCAGTATCAGCGGGAGAGAACGCAATGAGCAGTTCTTC.

The V call is TRBV29-1, the J call TRBJ2-3; the match to TRBD2 covers 9 bases. This CDR3 spans 15 amino acids. The germline V gene encodes CDR1 SQVTM and CDR2 ANQGSEA. J lost 3 bases, V lost 3 bases, and 7 bases had no gene match. In nucleotides, the CDR3 is TGCAGCGTTGAGTTGGGTAGCGGGAGAACAGATACGCAGTATTTT. This sequence encodes CSVELGSGRTDTQYF.

The gene calls are TRBV28 and TRBJ2-4; 8 bases match TRBD2. V lost 5 bases and J lost 3; bases outside the gene matches: 6. CDR3 length: 15 amino acids. CDR1 is MDHEN, CDR2 SYDVKM, per germline. The CDR3 loop is CASSTSSGNKNIQYF. The CDR3 region has the DNA TGTGCCAGCAGTACCAGTAGCGGGAACAAAAACATTCAGTACTTC.